The 3 T cell receptor beta chains reported below all come from one sample, sequenced in a study of Ad26.COV2.S vaccination and SARS-CoV-2 variants. Some clones are missing from TCRdb's copy, which holds only in-frame ones; the method was immunoSEQ multiplex PCR. The sample comprises nearly 7,000 clones, 84% of which are singletons, and roughly 30% rests with the top ten. Specimen: peripheral blood, collected after recovery from COVID-19. Receptors were obtained from a human donor who had recovered from COVID-19.

The rearrangement links TRBV7-9 to TRBJ2-5, with TRBD1 matching over 7 bases. Germline CDR1 is SEHNR and CDR2 is FQNEAQ (reference sequence). CDR3 size: 14 residues. Germline trimming cut 3 bases from V and 1 base from J; bases unmatched to any gene: 2. CDR3 sequence: CASSFGTVQETQYF. The CDR3 bases are TGTGCCAGCAGCTTCGGGACAGTCCAAGAGACCCAGTACTTC. Full variable domain (outside the CDR3, taken from reference TRBV7-9 and TRBJ2-5): DTGVSQNPRHKITKRGQNVTFRCDPISEHNRLYWYRQTLGQGPEFLTYFQNEAQLEKSRLLSDRFSAERPKGSFSTLEIQRTEQGDSAMYLCASSFGTVQETQYFGPGTRLLVL.

V gene TRBV7-9 combines with J gene TRBJ1-2; D gene ambiguous. The CDR3 sequence is 14 residues long. CDR1 is SEHNR and CDR2 is FQNEAQ in the germline V gene (reference sequence). Between the trimmed V and J ends, which lost 1 base and 8 bases, there was a span of 14 bases. The CDR3 here is CASSLDGSVGGYTF. The CDR3 bases are TGTGCCAGCAGCTTAGACGGATCAGTCGGGGGCTACACCTTC.

The chain combines TRBV4-3 with TRBJ2-1, with D possibly TRBD2 on 7 matching bases. The CDR3 spans 16 residues. Deletions cut 1 base from V and 2 bases from J, with 12 bases between. Germline V CDR1 and CDR2: LGHNA, YSLEER. The CDR3 loop is CASSQVGGGPYNEQFF. CDR3 sequence (DNA): TGCGCCAGCAGCCAAGTAGGGGGGGGGCCCTACAATGAGCAGTTCTTC.